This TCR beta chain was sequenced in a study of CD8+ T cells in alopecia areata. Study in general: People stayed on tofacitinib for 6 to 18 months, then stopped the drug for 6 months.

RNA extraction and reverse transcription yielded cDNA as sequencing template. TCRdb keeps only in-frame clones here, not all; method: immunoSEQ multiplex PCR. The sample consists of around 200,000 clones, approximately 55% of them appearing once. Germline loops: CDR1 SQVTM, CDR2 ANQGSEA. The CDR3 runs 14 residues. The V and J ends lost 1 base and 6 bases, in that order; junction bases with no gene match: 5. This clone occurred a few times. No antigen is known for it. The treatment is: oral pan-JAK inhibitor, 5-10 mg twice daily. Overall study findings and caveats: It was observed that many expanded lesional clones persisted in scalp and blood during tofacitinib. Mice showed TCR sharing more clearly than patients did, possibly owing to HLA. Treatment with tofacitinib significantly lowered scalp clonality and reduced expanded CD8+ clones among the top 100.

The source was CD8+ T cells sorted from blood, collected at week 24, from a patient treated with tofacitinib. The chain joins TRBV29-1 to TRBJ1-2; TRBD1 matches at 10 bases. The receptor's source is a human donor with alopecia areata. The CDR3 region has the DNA TGCAGCGTTGAAGGTGGGGACAGGGGTCATGGCTACACCTTC. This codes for CSVEGGDRGHGYTF.